Below are 6 T cell receptor beta chains sequenced from a single sample in a study of cytomegalovirus exposure and HLA in healthy donors. The PCR used 60 Vbeta and 13 Jbeta primers. This table comes from immunoSEQ multiplex PCR, and its TCRdb copy is limited to in-frame clones, with some not included. The table includes 250,000 to 300,000 clones, 70% to 90% detected once. What was sequenced was PBMCs. The receptor source for this set is a middle-aged woman in good health and CMV-seropositive.

This clone was found once. The rearrangement joins TRBV19 to TRBJ1-4; D remains unclear. The V end was cut by 6 bases, the J end by 3 bases, with 11 bases between. The CDR3 extends over 14 amino acids. Germline lookup yields CDR1 LNHDA and CDR2 SQIVND (reference sequence). The CDR3 sequence is CASRSAGANEKLFF. The CDR3 DNA reads as TGTGCCAGTAGATCGGCCGGGGCTAATGAAAAACTGTTTTTT.

V and J are TRBV6-5 and TRBJ2-7; 9 bases align to TRBD1. The CDR3 length is 15 residues. V lost 2 bases, J lost 1 base, and 3 bases stayed unmatched. Germline CDR1 MNHEY, CDR2 SVGAGI. The CDR3 DNA reads TGTGCCAGCAGTTACGGGACAGGGATTTCCTACGAGCAGTACTTC. The encoded protein is CASSYGTGISYEQYF.

This chain joins TRBV2 and TRBJ2-5; 7 bases line up with TRBD2. The V segment lost 6 bases and the J segment 2 bases; nucleotides outside the gene matches: 6. The CDR3 length is 14 residues. Germline CDR1 SNHLY, CDR2 FYNNEI. The CDR3: CASRGGAVQETQYF. CDR3 nucleotide sequence: TGTGCCAGCAGGGGAGGGGCAGTTCAAGAGACCCAGTACTTC.

The J gene is TRBJ1-4, the V gene TRBV29-1; perhaps TRBD1 as D (6 bases). V lost 4 bases and J lost 7, with 13 bases in between. CDR3 length: 13 amino acids. Per the germline V gene, CDR1 is SQVTM and CDR2 is ANQGSEA. This CDR3 reads CSVGGGLGEKLFF. In nucleotides, the CDR3 is TGCAGCGTTGGCGGGGGCTTGGGTGAAAAACTGTTTTTT.

This clone was recorded once. The V call is TRBV18, the J call TRBJ2-7; D is undetermined. CDR1 and CDR2 (germline): KGHSH, LQKENI. The CDR3 sequence is 14 residues long. V lost 3 bases and J 6 bases, leaving 15 bases between the germline ends. The CDR3 region has the DNA TGTGCCAGCTCACCGAGAGGAGAGTCCCTCGAGCAGTACTTC. As protein: CASSPRGESLEQYF. The variable domain in full, completed from reference TRBV18 and TRBJ2-7, reads NAGVMQNPRHLVRRRGQEARLRCSPMKGHSHVYWYRQLPEEGLKFMVYLQKENIIDESGMPKERFSAEFPKEGPSILRIQQVVRGDSAAYFCASSPRGESLEQYFGPGTRLTVT.

V gene TRBV5-6 combines with J gene TRBJ2-7; D is possibly TRBD2 (5 bases). The V gene lost 4 bases and the J gene lost 6 bases, with 11 bases spanning the gap. Germline loops: CDR1 SGHDT, CDR2 YYEEEE. The CDR3 spans 12 residues. The CDR3 reads CASSTGTLEQYF. Here the CDR3 DNA reads TGTGCCAGCAGCACGGGAACTCTCGAGCAGTACTTC.